This entry concerns a single T cell receptor beta chain. This sample stems from a study of cytomegalovirus exposure and HLA in healthy donors. The ends were cut back, 0 bases at V and 3 bases at J, with 9 bases in the middle. Germline values: CDR1 MNHEY, CDR2 SVGAGI. The CDR3 has 14 residues. The PCR had 60 Vbeta and 13 Jbeta primers. Sequenced by immunoSEQ multiplex PCR; TCRdb stores in-frame clones only, minus some. The sample includes roughly 160,000 clones, approximately 90% of them seen just once. The chain employs TRBV6-5 and TRBJ2-7; TRBD2 is a possible D gene (5 bases). The sequencing input was PBMCs. This clonotype was sampled from a young woman in good health and CMV-seronegative. The CDR3 coding sequence is TGTGCCAGCAGTTACTCGACGGGGTACTACGAGCAGTACTTC. Its translation: CASSYSTGYYEQYF.